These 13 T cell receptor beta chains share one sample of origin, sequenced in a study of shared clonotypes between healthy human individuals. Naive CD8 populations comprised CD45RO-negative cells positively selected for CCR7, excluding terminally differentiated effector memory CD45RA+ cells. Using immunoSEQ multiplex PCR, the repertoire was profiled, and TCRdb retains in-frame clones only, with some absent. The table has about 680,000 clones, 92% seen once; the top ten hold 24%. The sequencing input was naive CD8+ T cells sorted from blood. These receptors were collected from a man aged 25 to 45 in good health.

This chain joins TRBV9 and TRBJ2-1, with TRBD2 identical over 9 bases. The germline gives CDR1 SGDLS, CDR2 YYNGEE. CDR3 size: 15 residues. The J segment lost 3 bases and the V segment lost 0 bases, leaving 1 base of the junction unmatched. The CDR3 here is CASSVVAGDYNEQFF. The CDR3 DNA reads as TGTGCCAGCAGCGTAGTAGCGGGGGACTACAATGAGCAGTTCTTC. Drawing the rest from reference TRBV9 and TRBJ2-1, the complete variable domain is DSGVTQTPKHLITATGQRVTLRCSPRSGDLSVYWYQQSLDQGLQFLIQYYNGEERAKGNILERFSAQQFPDLHSELNLSSLELGDSALYFCASSVVAGDYNEQFFGPGTRLTVL.

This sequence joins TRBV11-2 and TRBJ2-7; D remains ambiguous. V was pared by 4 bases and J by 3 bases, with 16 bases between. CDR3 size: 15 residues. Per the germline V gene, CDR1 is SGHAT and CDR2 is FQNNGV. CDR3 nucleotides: TGTGCCAGCAGCTCCGCTAATCTAGGATACTACGAGCAGTACTTC. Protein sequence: CASSSANLGYYEQYF.

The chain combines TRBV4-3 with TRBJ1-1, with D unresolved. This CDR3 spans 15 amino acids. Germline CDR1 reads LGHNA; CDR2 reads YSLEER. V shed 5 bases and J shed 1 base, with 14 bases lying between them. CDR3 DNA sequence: TGCGCCAGCAGCTTAGGTCGGACGGGGAACACTGAAGCTTTCTTT. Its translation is CASSLGRTGNTEAFF.

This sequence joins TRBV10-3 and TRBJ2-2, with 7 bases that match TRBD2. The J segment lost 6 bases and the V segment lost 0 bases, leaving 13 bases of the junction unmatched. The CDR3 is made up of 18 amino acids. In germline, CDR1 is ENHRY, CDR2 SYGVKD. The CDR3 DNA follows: TGTGCCATCAGTGAGTCGATGGGAGGGGCCCCCGGCCCCGGGGAGCTGTTTTTT. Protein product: CAISESMGGAPGPGELFF.

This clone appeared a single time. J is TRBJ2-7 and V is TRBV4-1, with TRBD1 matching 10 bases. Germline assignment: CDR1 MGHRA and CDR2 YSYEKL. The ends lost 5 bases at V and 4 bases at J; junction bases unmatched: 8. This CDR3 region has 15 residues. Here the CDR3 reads CASSDETGGWYEQYF. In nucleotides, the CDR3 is TGCGCCAGCAGCGATGAGACAGGGGGCTGGTACGAGCAGTACTTC.

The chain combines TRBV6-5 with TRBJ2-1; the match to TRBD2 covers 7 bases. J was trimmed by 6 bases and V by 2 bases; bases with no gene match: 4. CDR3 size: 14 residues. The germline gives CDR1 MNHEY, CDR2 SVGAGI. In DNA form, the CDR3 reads TGTGCCAGCAGTTACGGCGGGAGCGGCAATGAGCAGTTCTTC. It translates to CASSYGGSGNEQFF.

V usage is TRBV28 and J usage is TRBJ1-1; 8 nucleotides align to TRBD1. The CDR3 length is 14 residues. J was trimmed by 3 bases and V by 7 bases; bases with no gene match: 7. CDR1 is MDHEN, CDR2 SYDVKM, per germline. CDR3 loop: CASTPQGADTEAFF. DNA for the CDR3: TGTGCCAGCACCCCTCAGGGGGCAGACACTGAAGCTTTCTTT. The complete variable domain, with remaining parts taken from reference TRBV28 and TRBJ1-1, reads DVKVTQSSRYLVKRTGEKVFLECVQDMDHENMFWYRQDPGLGLRLIYFSYDVKMKEKGDIPEGYSVSREKKERFSLILESASTNQTSMYLCASTPQGADTEAFFGQGTRLTVV.

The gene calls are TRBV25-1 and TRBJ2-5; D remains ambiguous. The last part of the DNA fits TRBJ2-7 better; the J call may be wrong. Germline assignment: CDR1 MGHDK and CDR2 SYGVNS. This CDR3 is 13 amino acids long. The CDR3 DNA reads TGTGCCAGCAGTTATGAAACCCACTACGAGCAGTACTTC. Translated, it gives CASSYETHYEQYF.

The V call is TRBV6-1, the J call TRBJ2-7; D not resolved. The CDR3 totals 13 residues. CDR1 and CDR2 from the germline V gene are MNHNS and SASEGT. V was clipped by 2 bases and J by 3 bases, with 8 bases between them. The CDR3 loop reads CASSEWAGYEQYF. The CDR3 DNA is TGTGCCAGCAGTGAATGGGCAGGCTACGAGCAGTACTTC.

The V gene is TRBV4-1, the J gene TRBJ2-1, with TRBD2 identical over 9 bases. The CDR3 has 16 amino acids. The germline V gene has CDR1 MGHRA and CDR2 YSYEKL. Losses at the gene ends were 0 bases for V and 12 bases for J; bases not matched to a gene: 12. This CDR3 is CASSQETGLAKFGQFF. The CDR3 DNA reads TGCGCCAGCAGCCAAGAGACGGGACTAGCAAAGTTCGGGCAGTTCTTC.

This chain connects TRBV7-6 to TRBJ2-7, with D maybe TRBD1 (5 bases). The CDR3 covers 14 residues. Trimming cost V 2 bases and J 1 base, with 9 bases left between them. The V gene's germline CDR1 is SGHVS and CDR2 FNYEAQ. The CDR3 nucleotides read TGTGCCAGCAGCTTACAGGGCCAGTCCTACGAGCAGTACTTC. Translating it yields CASSLQGQSYEQYF.

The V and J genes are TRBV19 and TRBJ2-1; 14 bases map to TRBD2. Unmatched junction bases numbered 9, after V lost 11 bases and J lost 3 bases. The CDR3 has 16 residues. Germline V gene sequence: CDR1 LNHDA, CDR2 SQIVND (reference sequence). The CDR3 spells CAGAGLAGVIYNEQFF. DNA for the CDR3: TGTGCCGGTGCGGGACTAGCGGGAGTAATCTACAATGAGCAGTTCTTC. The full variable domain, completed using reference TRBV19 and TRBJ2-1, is DGGITQSPKYLFRKEGQNVTLSCEQNLNHDAMYWYRQDPGQGLRLIYYSQIVNDFQKGDIAEGYSVSREKKESFPLTVTSAQKNPTAFYLCAGAGLAGVIYNEQFFGPGTRLTVL.

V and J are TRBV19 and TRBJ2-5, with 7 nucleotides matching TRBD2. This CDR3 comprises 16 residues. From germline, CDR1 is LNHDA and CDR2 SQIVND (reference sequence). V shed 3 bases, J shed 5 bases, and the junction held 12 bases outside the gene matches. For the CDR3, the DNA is TGTGCCAGTAGTATTCGTTCCGGCGGGAGTTTTGAGACCCAGTACTTC. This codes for CASSIRSGGSFETQYF. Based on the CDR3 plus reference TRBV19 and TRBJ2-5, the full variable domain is DGGITQSPKYLFRKEGQNVTLSCEQNLNHDAMYWYRQDPGQGLRLIYYSQIVNDFQKGDIAEGYSVSREKKESFPLTVTSAQKNPTAFYLCASSIRSGGSFETQYFGPGTRLLVL.